The 21 T cell receptor beta chains below all came from one sample that was sequenced in a study of T cell repertoires in cytomegalovirus infection. The antigens for these receptors are not known. MiXCR, applied by TCRdb to the reads, yields one record per CDR3 protein. The table lists about 890,000 distinct CDR3 sequences, less than 40% of them singletons, with about 14% in the top ten. The sequencing used cultured CD8+ T cells from PBMCs, collected from culture after CMV antigen stimulation. The receptors stem from a human donor in good health (CMV status not recorded). Some clones in this sample may be carry-over from other donors' samples.

This clonotype was counted many times. This sequence joins TRBV7-6 and TRBJ2-6; possibly TRBD2 for D (6 bases). Germline CDR1 is SGHVS and CDR2 is FNYEAQ. The CDR3 runs 20 residues. V was cut by 7 bases and J by 2 bases, with 27 bases left in between. In DNA form, the CDR3 reads TGTGCCAGCACCCCGAGGCCCGAGGGGACTGGGGTTACTGGGGCCAACGTCCTGACTTTC. As protein: CASTPRPEGTGVTGANVLTF. The full variable domain, completed using reference TRBV7-6 and TRBJ2-6, is GAGVSQSPRYKVTKRGQDVALRCDPISGHVSLYWYRQALGQGPEFLTYFNYEAQQDKSGLPNDRFSAERPEGSISTLTIQRTEQRDSAMYRCASTPRPEGTGVTGANVLTFGAGSRLTVL.

Ten or more counts support this clonotype. The chain joins TRBV7-2 to TRBJ2-3; TRBD2 matches 10 bases. Germline loops: CDR1 SGHTA, CDR2 FQGNSA. Trimming took 1 base from V and 5 from J; bases not matched to a gene: 6. This CDR3 comprises 16 residues. DNA of the CDR3: TGTGCCAGCAGCTTAGGGCTAGCGGGGGCGGGAGATACGCAGTATTTT. Translated, it gives CASSLGLAGAGDTQYF. Full variable domain (outside the CDR3, taken from reference TRBV7-2 and TRBJ2-3): GAGVSQSPSNKVTEKGKDVELRCDPISGHTALYWYRQSLGQGLEFLIYFQGNSAPDKSGLPSDRFSAERTGGSVSTLTIQRTQQEDSAVYLCASSLGLAGAGDTQYFGPGTRLTVL.

The chain combines TRBV19 with TRBJ2-2, with TRBD2 matching 8 bases. The CDR3 has 16 residues. Per the germline V gene, CDR1 is LNHDA and CDR2 is SQIVND (reference sequence). V shed 5 bases and J 6 bases; nucleotides not matched to a gene: 11. For the CDR3, the DNA is TGTGCCAGTAGTCCCGGGGGGGGCCGTCGCGCCGGGGAGCTGTTTTTT. Encoded protein: CASSPGGGRRAGELFF.

CDR3 nucleotide sequence: TGTGCCAGCAGAACAGGGCTATTGGGCACAGATACGCAGTATTTT. Amino acid sequence: CASRTGLLGTDTQYF. The chain couples TRBV2 to TRBJ2-3, with D possibly being TRBD1 (6 bases). The CDR3 is 15 amino acids. The germline gives CDR1 SNHLY, CDR2 FYNNEI. Trimming stripped 6 bases from V and 1 base from J, with 14 bases between.

This sequence joins TRBV19 and TRBJ2-1, with 7 positions matching TRBD1. The CDR3 has 15 residues. Germline V CDR1 and CDR2: LNHDA, SQIVND (reference sequence). Trimming at V came to 3 bases and at J to 8 bases, leaving 10 bases not matched to a gene. This CDR3 reads CASSIRDRLSDEQFF. The CDR3 DNA follows: TGTGCCAGTAGTATCCGGGACAGATTAAGTGATGAGCAGTTCTTC.

CDR3 DNA: TGTGCCAGTAGTATTAACGCAGGTACCTACGAGCAGTACTTC. Translation gives CASSINAGTYEQYF. This chain connects TRBV19 to TRBJ2-7; D is uncertain. The CDR3 spans 14 residues. Germline V gene sequence: CDR1 LNHDA, CDR2 SQIVND (reference sequence). Deletions cut 3 bases from V and 2 bases from J, with 11 bases between. Variable domain in full (rest from reference TRBV19 and TRBJ2-7): DGGITQSPKYLFRKEGQNVTLSCEQNLNHDAMYWYRQDPGQGLRLIYYSQIVNDFQKGDIAEGYSVSREKKESFPLTVTSAQKNPTAFYLCASSINAGTYEQYFGPGTRLTVT.

In this sample, this clonotype turned up a few times. The J gene is TRBJ2-7, the V gene TRBV7-6; 8 bases line up with TRBD1. This CDR3 has 15 amino acids. V trimming: 8 bases; J trimming: 0 bases; junction bases outside the gene matches: 9. Germline lookup yields CDR1 SGHVS and CDR2 FNYEAQ. The CDR3 region is CASSGTGGLSYEQYF. In DNA, the CDR3 is TGTGCCAGCTCAGGGACAGGTGGGCTCTCCTACGAGCAGTACTTC.

The J gene is TRBJ1-1, the V gene TRBV7-9; the match to TRBD1 covers 9 bases. The V gene end was trimmed by 6 bases and the J gene end by 0 bases; junction bases not matched to a gene: 5. This CDR3 region has 15 residues. CDR1 and CDR2 (germline): SEHNR, FQNEAQ (reference sequence). CDR3 region: CASSYGTGLNTEAFF. The CDR3 nucleotides are TGTGCCAGCAGTTATGGGACAGGGCTGAACACTGAAGCTTTCTTT. The variable domain in full, with the rest retrieved from reference TRBV7-9 and TRBJ1-1, is DTGVSQNPRHKITKRGQNVTFRCDPISEHNRLYWYRQTLGQGPEFLTYFQNEAQLEKSRLLSDRFSAERPKGSFSTLEIQRTEQGDSAMYLCASSYGTGLNTEAFFGQGTRLTVV.

V is TRBV5-1 and J is TRBJ2-1; a possible D gene is TRBD1 (5 bases). Germline V CDR1 and CDR2: SGHRS, YFSETQ. Between the trimmed V and J ends, which lost 2 bases and 1 base, there was a span of 10 bases. This CDR3 is built from 15 residues. The CDR3 protein is CASSFDAGSYNEQFF. CDR3 DNA sequence: TGCGCCAGCAGCTTCGATGCAGGGTCCTACAATGAGCAGTTCTTC.

V is TRBV7-8 and J is TRBJ1-5; D uncertain. The CDR3 covers 15 residues. V lost 2 bases and J 0 bases, leaving 8 bases between the germline ends. Looked up from germline, CDR1 is SGHVS and CDR2 is FQNEAQ. CDR3 bases: TGTGCCAGCAGCTTAAAGGGTTTTAGCAATCAGCCCCAGCATTTT. Protein product: CASSLKGFSNQPQHF.

The CDR3 reads CASSSATPEAFF. The CDR3 DNA is TGTGCCAGCAGCTCTGCCACTCCTGAAGCTTTCTTT. This chain links TRBV7-9 with TRBJ1-1, with D unclear. V dropped 4 bases and J dropped 6 bases, with 9 bases sitting between them. There are 12 residues in the CDR3. CDR1 is SEHNR, CDR2 FQNEAQ, per germline (reference sequence).

Turning to this clonotype: A read error may produce the germline difference seen at one junction end. The rearrangement joins TRBV5-1 to TRBJ1-1; 9 bases line up with TRBD1. The germline CDR1 and CDR2 sequences are SGHRS and YFSETQ. The CDR3 is 15 amino acids. CDR3 region: CANSLAGTGFVEAFF. The DNA for the CDR3 is TGCGCCAACAGCTTGGCCGGGACAGGGTTTGTTGAAGCTTTCTTT.

This clonotype showed up just a few times. The CDR3 spells CASSFWTGPSGANVLTF. The CDR3 DNA follows: TGTGCCAGCAGCTTCTGGACAGGCCCCTCTGGGGCCAACGTCCTGACTTTC. The V gene is TRBV7-9, the J gene TRBJ2-6, with 7 nucleotides matching TRBD1. The CDR3 is 17 amino acids. V shed 3 bases and J 0 bases; nucleotides not matched to a gene: 5. The V gene's germline CDR1 is SEHNR and CDR2 FQNEAQ (reference sequence).

This clonotype was observed a single time. J is TRBJ1-1 and V is TRBV9; D unresolved. This CDR3 is built from 14 residues. Trimming pared 2 bases from V and 6 bases from J, leaving 14 bases between. CDR1 SGDLS and CDR2 YYNGEE come from the germline V gene. CDR3 nucleotide sequence: TGTGCCAGCAGCGTTGAGGGCCCAGACTCTGAAGCTTTCTTT. Amino acid sequence: CASSVEGPDSEAFF.

V usage is TRBV7-9 and J usage is TRBJ1-2; D ambiguous. V lost 1 base to trimming and J lost 4 bases, with 13 bases between them. Per germline, CDR1 SEHNR and CDR2 FQNEAQ (reference sequence). There are 15 residues in the CDR3. Here the CDR3 DNA reads TGTGCCAGCAGCTTAGAGTCCCACGGAGCCTATGGCTACACCTTC. Translating gives CASSLESHGAYGYTF.

The rearrangement joins TRBV7-6 to TRBJ2-6; D is possibly TRBD2 (5 bases). V was cut by 7 bases and J by 6 bases, with 19 bases left in between. The CDR3 is made up of 16 amino acids. Looked up from germline, CDR1 is SGHVS and CDR2 is FNYEAQ. CDR3 in amino acids: CASNQPRGVLANVLTF. The CDR3 nucleotides read TGTGCCAGCAACCAACCTCGGGGTGTCCTGGCCAACGTCCTGACTTTC.

This clonotype was observed a few times. The chain recombines TRBV29-1 with TRBJ2-3, with D possibly matching TRBD2 (5 bases). Germline V lookup: CDR1 SQVTM, CDR2 ANQGSEA. Between the trimmed V and J ends, which lost 0 bases and 1 base, there was a span of 8 bases. CDR3 length equals 14 residues. The CDR3 DNA reads TGCAGCGTTGAAGACCTAGCTGGCACAGATACGCAGTATTTT. Amino acid sequence: CSVEDLAGTDTQYF.

J is TRBJ2-7 and V is TRBV7-9; D possibly matches TRBD1 or TRBD2 (6 bases each). From germline, CDR1 is SEHNR and CDR2 FQNEAQ (reference sequence). The V and J ends lost 0 bases and 0 bases respectively, with 12 bases between them. There are 16 residues in the CDR3. Here the CDR3 DNA reads TGTGCCAGCAGCTTAGCGAGACAGGAGGGCTCCTACGAGCAGTACTTC. Its translation is CASSLARQEGSYEQYF.

Only a few counts were recorded for this clonotype. J is TRBJ2-3 and V is TRBV7-9; 7 bases are shared with TRBD1. Germline lookup yields CDR1 SEHNR and CDR2 FQNEAQ (reference sequence). The CDR3 is made up of 17 amino acids. V lost 0 bases to trimming and J lost 2 bases; unmatched junction nucleotides: 8. The CDR3 is CASSLAGWTGLTDTQYF. The CDR3 bases are TGTGCCAGCAGCTTAGCGGGCTGGACAGGACTCACAGATACGCAGTATTTT.

The V call is TRBV27, the J call TRBJ1-1; no reliable D call. Looked up from germline, CDR1 is MNHEY and CDR2 is SMNVEV (reference sequence). Trimming took 0 bases from V and 4 from J, leaving 6 bases between them. The CDR3 covers 13 residues. CDR3 region: CASSLSDTTEAFF. For the CDR3, the DNA is TGTGCCAGCAGTTTATCAGATACCACTGAAGCTTTCTTT.

There are a few counts of this clonotype. The rearrangement joins TRBV5-6 to TRBJ2-7; a possible D gene is TRBD1 (6 bases). V was pared by 2 bases and J by 4 bases, with 16 bases between. The CDR3 extends over 15 amino acids. The germline V gene has CDR1 SGHDT and CDR2 YYEEEE. The CDR3 loop is CASSFGTPWRYEQYF. The CDR3 DNA sequence: TGTGCCAGCAGCTTCGGGACACCATGGAGGTACGAGCAGTACTTC.